This T cell receptor (beta chain) was recorded in a study of control samples from healthy donors and cancer patients. Clones were sequenced by immunoSEQ multiplex PCR, and TCRdb holds only the in-frame ones, with some missing. The repertoire consists of approximately 50,000 clones, with 90% to 95% occurring once and the leading ten covering 2.4%. The CDR3 contains 13 residues. In germline, CDR1 is SEHNR, CDR2 FQNEAQ (reference sequence). The V gene end was trimmed by 4 bases and the J gene end by 6 bases; junction bases not matched to a gene: 6. The rearrangement uses TRBV7-9 and TRBJ2-7, with 7 bases identical to TRBD2. The clonotype was recovered from a man aged 25 to 40 in good health. The sequenced sample consisted of blood. CDR3 region: CASSSWREGEQYF. DNA of the CDR3: TGTGCCAGCAGCTCCTGGAGGGAGGGCGAGCAGTACTTC.